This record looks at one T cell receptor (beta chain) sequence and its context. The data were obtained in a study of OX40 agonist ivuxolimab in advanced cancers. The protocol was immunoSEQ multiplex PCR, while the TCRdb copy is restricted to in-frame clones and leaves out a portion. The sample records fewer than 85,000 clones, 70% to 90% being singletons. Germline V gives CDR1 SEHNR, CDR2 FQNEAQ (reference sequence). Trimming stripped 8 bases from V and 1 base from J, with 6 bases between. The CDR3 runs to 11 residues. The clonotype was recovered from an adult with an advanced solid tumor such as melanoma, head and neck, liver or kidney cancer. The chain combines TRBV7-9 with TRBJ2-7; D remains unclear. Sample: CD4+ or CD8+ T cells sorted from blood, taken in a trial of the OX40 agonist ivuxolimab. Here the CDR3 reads CASGRSYEQYF. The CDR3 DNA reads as TGTGCCAGCGGCCGGTCCTACGAGCAGTACTTC.